The clone carrying this T cell receptor (beta chain) occurred a few times. Its specificity is unknown. The sample is drawn from a study of OX40 agonist ivuxolimab in advanced cancers. Notes on the study in general: Not determined was the antigen specificity of the expanded peripheral T cells.

Assay: immunoSEQ multiplex PCR; the TCRdb copy retains only in-frame clones and omits some. The sample consists of around 100,000 clones, 90% of them appearing once. This CDR3 is 14 amino acids long. V shed 4 bases, J shed 4 bases, and the junction held 6 bases outside the gene matches. CDR1 and CDR2 (germline): SGHAT, FQDESV (reference sequence). The V and J genes are TRBV11-1 and TRBJ1-2; 7 bases agree with TRBD1. The clonotype originates from an adult with an advanced solid tumor such as melanoma, head and neck, liver or kidney cancer. The input for sequencing was CD4+ or CD8+ T cells sorted from blood, taken in a trial of the OX40 agonist ivuxolimab. CDR3 DNA: TGTGCCAGCAGCTACGGTGGGACAGTCTATGGCTACACCTTC. Its protein product is CASSYGGTVYGYTF. The entire variable domain, with the rest obtained from reference TRBV11-1 and TRBJ1-2, is as follows: EAEVAQSPRYKITEKSQAVAFWCDPISGHATLYWYRQILGQGPELLVQFQDESVVDDSQLPKDRFSAERLKGVDSTLKIQPAELGDSAMYLCASSYGGTVYGYTFGSGTRLTVV.